The next 14 T cell receptor beta chains were all read from a single sample in a study of early T cells in non-severe SARS-CoV-2 infection. TCRdb reprocessed the 5' RACE reads via MiXCR and lists one record per CDR3 protein. Of 85,000 to 100,000 distinct CDR3 sequences listed, roughly 17% are singletons. What was sequenced was whole blood. These receptors originate from an adult who was a healthcare worker with PCR-confirmed SARS-CoV-2 infection or an uninfected control (not recorded which).

This clonotype has only a few counts. The CDR3 protein is CASSLRGGSNQPQHF. The CDR3 nucleotides are TGTGCCAGCAGCTTAAGGGGGGGTAGCAATCAGCCCCAGCATTTT. This chain connects TRBV7-2 to TRBJ1-5; possibly TRBD1 for D (6 bases). CDR1 and CDR2 (germline): SGHTA, FQGNSA. V dropped 2 bases and J dropped 0 bases, with 8 bases sitting between them. CDR3 size: 15 residues. The full variable domain, rest sourced from reference TRBV7-2 and TRBJ1-5, is GAGVSQSPSNKVTEKGKDVELRCDPISGHTALYWYRQSLGQGLEFLIYFQGNSAPDKSGLPSDRFSAERTGGSVSTLTIQRTQQEDSAVYLCASSLRGGSNQPQHFGDGTRLSIL.

This clonotype was found a few times. The genes are TRBV4-3 and TRBJ2-1; TRBD2 agrees at 8 bases. The ends lost 2 bases at V and 2 bases at J; junction bases unmatched: 5. Germline CDR1 reads LGHNA; CDR2 reads YSLEER. The CDR3 totals 16 residues. CDR3 sequence: CASSQTRTSPYNEQFF. For the CDR3, the DNA is TGCGCCAGCAGCCAAACACGGACTAGCCCCTACAATGAGCAGTTCTTC.

The rearrangement joins TRBV9 to TRBJ2-1; 10 bases fit TRBD2. The CDR3 covers 12 residues. V shed 4 bases, J shed 13 bases, and the junction held 5 bases outside the gene matches. Germline CDR1 SGDLS, CDR2 YYNGEE. The CDR3 DNA reads TGTGCCAGCAGCCGCGAGCGGGAGGGCCAGTTCTTC. It specifies CASSREREGQFF.

The genes are TRBV7-2 and TRBJ2-1; D gene unclear. The CDR3 consists of 12 residues. From germline, CDR1 is SGHTA and CDR2 FQGNSA. The V end was cut by 2 bases, the J end by 8 bases, with 7 bases between. Here the CDR3 DNA reads TGTGCCAGCAGCTTACTAAGCGATGAGCAGTTCTTC. It translates to CASSLLSDEQFF.

The chain links TRBV28 to TRBJ2-1, with 11 bases identical to TRBD1. V shed 5 bases, J shed 4 bases, and the junction held 4 bases outside the gene matches. The germline V gene encodes CDR1 MDHEN and CDR2 SYDVKM. CDR3 length equals 15 residues. Here the CDR3 reads CASSPGTGGYNEQFF. The CDR3 coding sequence is TGTGCCAGCAGTCCCGGGACAGGGGGGTACAATGAGCAGTTCTTC.

The rearrangement links TRBV2 to TRBJ2-2, with D possibly being TRBD1 or TRBD2 (5 bases each). The CDR3 contains 15 residues. V was shortened by 5 bases and J by 0 bases, with 10 bases between the two germline ends. Germline CDR1 SNHLY, CDR2 FYNNEI. Here the CDR3 DNA reads TGTGCCAGCAGTCGGGACCTGGCGAACACCGGGGAGCTGTTTTTT. Encoded protein: CASSRDLANTGELFF.

This chain connects TRBV6-1 to TRBJ1-1, with unresolved D. V was shortened by 1 base and J by 0 bases, with 9 bases between the two germline ends. Per germline, CDR1 MNHNS and CDR2 SASEGT. This CDR3 spans 15 amino acids. CDR3 protein: CASSEDGRLNTEAFF. The CDR3, as DNA: TGTGCCAGCAGTGAAGACGGCAGGTTGAACACTGAAGCTTTCTTT.

This clonotype turned up a few times. This chain uses TRBV6-5 with TRBJ2-2; perhaps TRBD1 as D (6 bases). V was clipped by 6 bases and J by 2 bases, with 10 bases between them. In germline, CDR1 is MNHEY, CDR2 SVGAGI. The CDR3 is 14 amino acids. Here the CDR3 DNA reads TGTGCCAGCAGCAGGGGTAGTAACACCGGGGAGCTGTTTTTT. Translating gives CASSRGSNTGELFF.

This clonotype was observed a few times. This sequence joins TRBV27 and TRBJ2-7; 8 nucleotides line up with TRBD1. CDR1 is MNHEY, CDR2 SMNVEV, per germline (reference sequence). This CDR3 contains 15 residues. After removal of 3 bases from V and 6 bases from J, the junction contained 10 bases not matched to a gene. CDR3 bases: TGTGCCAGCAGTTTGTTCTCGGACAGGGCTGGCGAGCAGTACTTC. Its translation: CASSLFSDRAGEQYF.

This clonotype occurred a few times. The chain recombines TRBV7-9 with TRBJ2-2; 7 bases are shared with TRBD1. The CDR3 is 16 amino acids. J lost 7 bases, V lost 5 bases, and 13 bases had no gene match. The germline V gene has CDR1 SEHNR and CDR2 FQNEAQ (reference sequence). The CDR3 spells CASSPRLEGASGELFF. CDR3 in DNA: TGTGCCAGCAGCCCCCGGCTAGAGGGGGCGAGCGGGGAGCTGTTTTTT.

The chain joins TRBV11-2 to TRBJ2-7, with TRBD1 matching over 10 bases. Trimming cost V 6 bases and J 6 bases; bases outside gene matches: 11. CDR1 is SGHAT and CDR2 is FQNNGV in the germline V gene. This CDR3 comprises 15 residues. The CDR3 DNA reads as TGTGCCAGCAGGCCCGACAGGGGGCTAACAGGCGAGCAGTACTTC. As protein: CASRPDRGLTGEQYF.

This clonotype was seen more than once but under ten times. This chain uses TRBV12-3 or TRBV12-4 with TRBJ2-7; the D gene is possibly TRBD2 (6 bases). The CDR3 consists of 14 residues. V was pared by 5 bases and J by 4 bases, with 15 bases between. The CDR3 DNA is TGTGCCAGCAGTCTACGGGGGACGCGGTACGAGCAGTACTTC. It codes for CASSLRGTRYEQYF.

J is TRBJ1-2 and V is TRBV30; 9 bases match TRBD1. The trim removed 3 bases at V and 3 bases at J, leaving 5 bases unmatched. The CDR3 consists of 14 residues. Germline loops: CDR1 GTSNPN, CDR2 SVGIG (reference sequence). The CDR3 is CAWRLRDRDYGYTF. The CDR3 DNA is TGTGCCTGGAGGCTCCGGGACAGGGACTATGGCTACACCTTC.

The chain couples TRBV5-5 to TRBJ2-1, with unresolved D. CDR3 length: 12 amino acids. Trimming left V 0 bases short and J 8 bases short, with 6 bases between. Germline CDR1 and CDR2: SGHKS and YYEKEE (reference sequence). The CDR3 region has the DNA TGTGCCAGCAGCTTGGGGTTCCATGAGCAGTTCTTC. This sequence encodes CASSLGFHEQFF.